This TCR beta chain was captured by sequencing in a study of cytomegalovirus exposure and HLA in healthy donors. Study observations and caveats: Per published accounts, TCR beta sequences correctly predicted the HLA-A and HLA-B alleles of most subjects.

It was with 60 Vbeta and 13 Jbeta primers that the PCR ran. The repertoire was sequenced with immunoSEQ multiplex PCR; TCRdb's copy has only in-frame clones and lacks some. The table records about 89,000 clones, around 76% of them present only once. The CDR3 length is 15 residues. Germline CDR1 is SGDLS and CDR2 is YYNGEE. The V end lost 0 bases, the J end lost 3 bases, and 13 bases lay between the germline ends. Turning to this clone: Its matching antigen is unknown.

Sequencing used PBMCs. This TCR derives from a man younger than 45 in good health and CMV-seropositive. The chain joins TRBV9 to TRBJ2-7, with D tentatively TRBD2 (5 bases). As DNA, the CDR3 is TGTGCCAGCAGCGTAGGGGCGGGCAGCAACTACGAGCAGTACTTC. Translation: CASSVGAGSNYEQYF.